The entry that follows covers one TCR beta chain sequence. The data belong to a study of blood T cell repertoires in COVID-19. Across the whole study: T cells, B-cell-depleted T cells, or PBMCs provided the cDNA or gDNA that served as material.

This CDR3 is built from 15 residues. V shed 1 base, J shed 4 bases, and the junction held 4 bases outside the gene matches. CDR1 is LGHNA and CDR2 is YSLEER in the germline V gene. Participants, roughly 18 to 90 years old, spanned around 26 US areas. Recovery among Cohort 3 donors was established by two negative PCRs, clearance, or symptom resolution. Data came from immunoSEQ multiplex PCR; TCRdb stores just in-frame clones and leaves some out. The table includes about 220,000 clones, approximately 80% detected once. Sequenced: PBMCs or T cells enriched from blood (not recorded which). The receptor comes from a woman aged 60 to 75 who had recovered from COVID-19. The chain has TRBV4-3 and TRBJ2-3; 8 nucleotides match TRBD1. In nucleotides, the CDR3 is TGCGCCAGCAGCCAAGTGGCAGGGGGCCCAGATACGCAGTATTTT. Translating gives CASSQVAGGPDTQYF.